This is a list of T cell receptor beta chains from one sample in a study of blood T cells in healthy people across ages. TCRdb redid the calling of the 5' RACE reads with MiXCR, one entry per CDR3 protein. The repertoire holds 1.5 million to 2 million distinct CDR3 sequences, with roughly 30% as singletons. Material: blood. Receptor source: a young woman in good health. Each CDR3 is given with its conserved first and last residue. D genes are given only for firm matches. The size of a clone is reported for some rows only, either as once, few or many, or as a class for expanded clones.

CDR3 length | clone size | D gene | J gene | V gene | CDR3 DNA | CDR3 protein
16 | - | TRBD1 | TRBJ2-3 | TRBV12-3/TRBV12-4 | TGTGCCAGCAGTAAACCGGGACAGGGTTACACAGATACGCGGTATTTT | CASSKPGQGYTDTRYF
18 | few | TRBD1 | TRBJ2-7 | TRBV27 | TGTGCCAGCGGCCGGGGGGACAGGGGCCGTTCCAACCCCTACGAGCAGTACTTC | CASGRGDRGRSNPYEQYF
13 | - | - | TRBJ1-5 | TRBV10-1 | TGCGCCAGCAGTGAGTCACCAACTCAGCCCCAGCATTTT | CASSESPTQPQHF
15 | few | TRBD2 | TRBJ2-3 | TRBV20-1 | TGCAGTGCTAGCCGTCTAGCGGGAGTCACAGATACGCAGTATTTT | CSASRLAGVTDTQYF
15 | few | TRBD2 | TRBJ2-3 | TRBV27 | TGTGCCAGCACCCCTAGCGGATTAACCCCCGATACGCAGTATTTT | CASTPSGLTPDTQYF
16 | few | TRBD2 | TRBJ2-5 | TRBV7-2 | TGTGCCAGCAGCCCACGGGCTAGCGGGGGGGCGGAGACCCAGTACTTC | CASSPRASGGAETQYF
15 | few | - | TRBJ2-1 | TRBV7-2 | TGTGCCAGCAGCCGACTAGTTAGAGCCTACAATGAGCAGTTCTTC | CASSRLVRAYNEQFF
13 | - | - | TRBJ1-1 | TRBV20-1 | TGCAGTGCCCAGCAGCCCCCAGGCTCTGAAGCTTTCTTT | CSAQQPPGSEAFF
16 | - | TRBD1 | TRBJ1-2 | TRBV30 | TGTGCCTGGAGTGTGCCAGGAGACAGGGTAGAGAGTGGCTACACCTTC | CAWSVPGDRVESGYTF
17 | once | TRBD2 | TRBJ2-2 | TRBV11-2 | TGTGCCAGCAGCTTAGCTCCGCCGGGCGGGAGGCCCGGGGAGCTGTTTTTT | CASSLAPPGGRPGELFF
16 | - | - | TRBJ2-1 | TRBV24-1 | TGTGCCACCAGTGATTCCTTAGAGAGGTTGAACAATGAGCAGTTCTTC | CATSDSLERLNNEQFF
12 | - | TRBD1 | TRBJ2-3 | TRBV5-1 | TGCGCCAGCAGCGCGGACAGGGGTACGCAGTATTTT | CASSADRGTQYF
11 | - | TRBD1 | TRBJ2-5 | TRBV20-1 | TGCAGTGCTAGAGTGAGGGACAGGGGGTACTTC | CSARVRDRGYF
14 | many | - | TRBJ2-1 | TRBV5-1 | TGCGCCAGCAGCCAAGGGGATCCCTACAATGAGCAGTTCTTC | CASSQGDPYNEQFF
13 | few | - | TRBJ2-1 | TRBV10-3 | TGTGCCATCAGCCCCCGCACGGACAATGAGCAGTTCTTC | CAISPRTDNEQFF
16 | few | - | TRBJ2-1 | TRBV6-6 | TGTGCCAGCAGTTACGAGGAGGTGACCTTCTACAATGAGCAGTTCTTC | CASSYEEVTFYNEQFF
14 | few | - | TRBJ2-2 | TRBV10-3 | TGTGCCATCAGAGGGACCACTAACACCGGGGAGCTGTTTTTT | CAIRGTTNTGELFF
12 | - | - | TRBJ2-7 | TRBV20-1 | TGCAGTGCTTTCGAAGCGTCCTACGAGCAGTACTTC | CSAFEASYEQYF
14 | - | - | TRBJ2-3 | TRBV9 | TGTGCCAGCAGCGCCGGGTGGCCCAAAGATACGCAGTATTTT | CASSAGWPKDTQYF
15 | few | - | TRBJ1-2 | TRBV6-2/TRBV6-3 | TGTGCCAGCAGGGAATTCCATGGTGCTAACTATGGCTACACCTTC | CASREFHGANYGYTF
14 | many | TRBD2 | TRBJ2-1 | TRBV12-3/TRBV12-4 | TGTGCCAGCGGGGTACTAGCGGGTACGGGTGAGCAGTTCTTC | CASGVLAGTGEQFF
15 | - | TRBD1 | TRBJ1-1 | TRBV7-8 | TGTGCCAGCAGATCTACAGGGGGAGAGAACACTGAAGCTTTCTTT | CASRSTGGENTEAFF
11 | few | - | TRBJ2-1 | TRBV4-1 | TGCGCCAGCGCTCGGGGCGGGGAGGCGTTCTTC | CASARGGEAFF
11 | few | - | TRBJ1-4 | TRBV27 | TGTGCCAGCAAGAAAGGAGGAAAACTGTTTTTT | CASKKGGKLFF
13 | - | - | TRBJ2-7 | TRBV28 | TGTGCCAGCACCATACAAAGCTCCTACGAGCAGTACTTC | CASTIQSSYEQYF
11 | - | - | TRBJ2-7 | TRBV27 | TGTGCCAGCGGCCCTTGCTACGAGCAGTACTTC | CASGPCYEQYF
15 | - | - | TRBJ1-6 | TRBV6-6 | TGTGCCAGCAGTTACTCGGGGCACGATAATTCACCCCTCCACTTT | CASSYSGHDNSPLHF
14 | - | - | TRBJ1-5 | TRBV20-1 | TGCAGTGCTAGAAATTCCCTAGGAAATCAGCCCCAGCATTTT | CSARNSLGNQPQHF
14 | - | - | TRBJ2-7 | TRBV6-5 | TGTGCCAGCAGTTACTCGAGTTCAGGGAACGAGCAGTACTTC | CASSYSSSGNEQYF
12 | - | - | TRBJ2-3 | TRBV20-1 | TGCAGTGCTGACCTGGAGGGAGATACGCAGTATTTT | CSADLEGDTQYF
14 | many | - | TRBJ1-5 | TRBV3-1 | TGCGCCAGCAGCCCGGAGGGGGGCAATCAGCCCCAGCATTTT | CASSPEGGNQPQHF
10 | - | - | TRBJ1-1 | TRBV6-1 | TGTGCCAGCAGCTACGGGCAGGCTTTCTTT | CASSYGQAFF
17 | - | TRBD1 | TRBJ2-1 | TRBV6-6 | TGTGCCAGCAGTTATCTAGGCGCGGGACAGGGGTACAATGAGCAGTTCTTC | CASSYLGAGQGYNEQFF
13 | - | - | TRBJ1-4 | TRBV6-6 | TGTGCCAGCGGCGGCAGGTCGGATGAAAAACTGTTTTTT | CASGGRSDEKLFF
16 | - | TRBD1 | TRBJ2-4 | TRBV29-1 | TGCAGCGTTGCCCGGGACAGGGGGCTAGCCAAAAACATTCAGTACTTC | CSVARDRGLAKNIQYF
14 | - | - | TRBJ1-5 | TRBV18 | TGTGCCAGCGCACTCCAAGGGAGCAATCAGCCCCAGCATTTT | CASALQGSNQPQHF
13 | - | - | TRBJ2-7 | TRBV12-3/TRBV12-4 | TGTGCCAGCACCCGGACAGAGTCCTACGAGCAGTACTTC | CASTRTESYEQYF
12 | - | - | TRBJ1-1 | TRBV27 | TGTGCCAGCAGCCATCCAGGGGCTGAAGCTTTCTTT | CASSHPGAEAFF
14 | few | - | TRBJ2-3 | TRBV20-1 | TGCAGTGCCATGTCACTAGTAGGAACAGATACGCAGTATTTT | CSAMSLVGTDTQYF
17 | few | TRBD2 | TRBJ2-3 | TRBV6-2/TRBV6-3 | TGTGCCAGCAGTTACTACCTAGCGGGGGGGAGCACAGATACGCAGTATTTT | CASSYYLAGGSTDTQYF
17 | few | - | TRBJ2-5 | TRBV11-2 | TGTGCCAGCAGCTTAGTCCTCAGCCCAGCGGCCCAAGAGACCCAGTACTTC | CASSLVLSPAAQETQYF
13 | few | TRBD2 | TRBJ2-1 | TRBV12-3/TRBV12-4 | TGTGCCAGCAGTTTGGGCGAGCGGGGGAGGCAGTTCTTC | CASSLGERGRQFF
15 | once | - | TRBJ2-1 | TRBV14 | TGTGCCAGCAGCCACCGAAGTAAGGGAAGGGATGAGCAGTTCTTC | CASSHRSKGRDEQFF